This T cell receptor beta chain was recovered during a study of blood T cells in healthy people across ages (dated by TCRdb to about 2015). In terms of the full investigation: Template switching captured roughly one uniquely barcoded TCR beta cDNA molecule per two T cells in model experiments. The donors were divided into four age groups: young (average approximately 16 years), middle-aged (about 39), aged (roughly 66) and long-lived (about 84). For two donors (one aged 18 to 30 and one aged 80 or older), the study analyzed two additional independent replicas of 1 million unique cDNA reads from the same blood draw. Using deep sequencing normalized with unique cDNA molecular identifiers, the study measured how TCR beta repertoire diversity changes with age. General conclusions and limits of the study: Because profiling used bulk unsorted PBMCs, naive and antigen-experienced compartments could not be compared conclusively. Estimates of total diversity from one million sequenced T cells were regarded as lower bounds and underestimates. As age increased, observed TCR beta diversity per million T cells dropped in a roughly linear way, and a significant reduction was already evident by age around 41. Because donor CMV infection status was unknown, age-related changes in expanded clonotypes were potentially confounded. The long-lived group showed more naive CD4+ T cells, fewer expanded clones and increased TCR diversity than the aged group, suggesting age selection. There was a strong correlation between observed TCR beta diversity and the percentage of naive T cells measured by flow cytometry.

Donors were 30 to 45 systemically healthy Caucasian individuals from Russia aged roughly 6 to 95 years. Each donor gave ten milliliters of peripheral blood, collected into EDTA-treated Vacutainer tubes. Ficoll-Paque density-gradient centrifugation was used to isolate PBMCs, with at least 7 million obtained per sample. Total RNA, at least 5.5 micrograms per sample, was extracted from PBMCs with Trizol reagent. For every donor, an aliquot of PBMCs went through flow cytometry to measure the percentages of naive CD45RAhigh/CD27high T cells. Libraries were prepared through 5' RACE. The sequencer was an Illumina HiSeq 2500. A second PCR of roughly 7 to 11 cycles was performed with a sample-barcoded 5' primer and a J-beta primer mix. Each TCR beta cDNA molecule received a unique molecular identifier from a template-switch 5' adaptor carrying 12 random nucleotides. Each sample yielded at least 2.5 million CDR3-containing paired-end reads. First-strand cDNA was synthesized from all RNA with the Mint cDNA synthesis kit, primed by a TRBC-specific oligonucleotide. Following uracil-DNA glycosylase treatment, all cDNA underwent a first 18-cycle PCR with the universal primers M1SS and BC2_uni_R. The study's own analysis went as follows. For normalization, 1 million high-quality reads, each with a distinct molecular identifier, were randomly selected from each sample. Instead of being binned into consensus sequences, reads with shared molecular identifiers were discarded. MiTCR, run with a Q25 quality threshold and the strictest error-elimination algorithm, handled CDR3 identification, clonotype clustering and error correction. A nonparametric unseen species model using Euler transformation provided a lower-bound estimate of total TCR beta diversity. TCRdb's own reprocessing of the public reads used fastp at Q25 and MiXCR and kept productive beta chains. CDR3 protein sequences are deduplicated, and each keeps its most common genes and DNA. These V and J calls rely on TCRdb rather than the paper's analysis. In this sample the table shows more than 650,000 distinct CDR3 sequences, roughly 24% of which occur a single time. About 3% of the sample belongs to the ten largest clones.

Relative to germline, V is 1 base shorter and J is 4 bases shorter, with 16 bases between their ends. The CDR3 runs 16 amino acids, cysteine and phenylalanine included. The CDR3 DNA has 48 bases and is translated from base 1. The germline V gene (reference sequence) provides CDR1 LGHDT and CDR2 YNNKEL. For this clonotype: Its antigen target is currently unknown. No much larger clone exists at a distance of one base, and base qualities are not known.

The sample was also reused in another study, on T cells of mothers and their children. That second report states: The donors were nine systemically healthy Caucasian individuals, made up of three mothers and their six children. cDNA synthesis used all of the extracted RNA, with about 1.5 ug of RNA in each 15 ul reaction. In the second PCR, the M1S primer introduced both the sample barcodes and 2-4 random nucleotides. Over 9.5 million TCR beta CDR3 reads were obtained for each mother, and 2.5 million to 3 million reads were obtained for each child. Thymic selection similarly shapes TCR recombination output in related and unrelated pairs, with minor effect from inherited differences. Normalized repertoire overlap was always found to be slightly, but never significantly, higher in related mother-child pairs than in unrelated mother-child pairs. Persistent microchimeric T cell clones were not detected, at a sensitivity of 95 to 100 clones per million clonotypes. In the study, deep NGS was used to compare the TCR beta repertoires of mothers and children, and features distinguishing related mother-child pairs from unrelated individuals were sought. Mothers averaged roughly 40 +/- 4 years of age and children averaged roughly 10 +/- 4 years. After adapter ligation with NEBNext reagents, the libraries were sequenced on Illumina HiSeq 2000 with 100+100 nt paired-end reads. Mother and child libraries were prepared a month apart and sequenced in separate runs to prevent cross-contamination. Each donor had between roughly 450,000 and 2,300,000 distinct TCR beta clonotypes identified. Naive TCR beta clonotypes were estimated from low-frequency clonotypes matched to each donor's FACS-determined naive share, without sorting.

The sequence derives from a boy aged 10-17 years in good health. Recombination connected TRBV3-1 to TRBJ1-2; TRBD1 might be the D gene, on 6 matching bases. Sequencing used blood. The DNA reads TGTGCCAGCAGCCAAGGAGGAATAGGGGGTTCCTATGGCTACACCTTC. Its protein reads: CASSQGGIGGSYGYTF.